This TCR beta chain was retrieved from a study of T-cell memory formation after mild COVID-19. Across the whole study: Largely, TCR clusters stayed within a single donor. Study-wide results and caveats: CD4+ clones that contracted lay mainly in CM and EM; CD8+ ones lay in EMRA. The pre-infection memory compartment contained some responding clones, suggesting cross-reactive memory joined.

In the case of this clonotype: The antigen remains undetermined.

The 5'RACE method, run with constant-segment primers, produced TCR alpha and TCR beta cDNA libraries (carrying sample barcodes and UMIs). From the 5' RACE reads, TCRdb called clonotypes with MiXCR, one entry per CDR3 protein. The sample shows 310,000 or so distinct CDR3 sequences, 15% of them seen only once. CDR1 is DFQATT and CDR2 is SNEGSKA in the germline V gene (reference sequence). The CDR3 extends over 15 amino acids. Trimming cost V 1 base and J 0 bases; bases outside gene matches: 4. The TCR was taken from a man between 18 and 35 years old who had mild COVID-19 (a few samples of this study predate the infection). Cell type and time point are not known. The chain is built from TRBV20-1 and TRBJ2-3; 7 bases agree with TRBD1. The source material was PBMCs or a T cell subset sorted from them (not recorded which). The CDR3, as DNA: TGCAGTGCTAGAGTTCAGGGGGATAGCACAGATACGCAGTATTTT. It translates to CSARVQGDSTDTQYF.